The 4 T cell receptor beta chains below were found in one sample sequenced in a study of OX40 agonist ivuxolimab in advanced cancers. Only in-frame clones appear in the TCRdb table, and some are missing; sequencing was by immunoSEQ multiplex PCR. The sample lists some 66,000 clones, approximately 88% seen once, with approximately 0.6% in the top ten. The sequenced sample was CD4+ or CD8+ T cells sorted from blood, obtained in a trial of the OX40 agonist ivuxolimab. All receptors come from an adult with an advanced solid tumor such as melanoma, head and neck, liver or kidney cancer.

This chain uses TRBV7-2 with TRBJ1-2; no definite D call. The CDR3 runs 12 residues. Germline CDR1 and CDR2: SGHTA and FQGNSA. Trimming cost V 6 bases and J 8 bases, with 13 bases left between them. This chain's CDR3 is CASRMVQGGYTF. The CDR3 coding sequence is TGTGCCAGCAGAATGGTTCAAGGGGGCTACACCTTC.

This chain uses TRBV5-4 with TRBJ1-2; D gene ambiguous. The germline V gene encodes CDR1 SGHNT and CDR2 YYREEE (reference sequence). V dropped 4 bases and J dropped 0 bases, with 10 bases sitting between them. The CDR3 has 14 residues. For the CDR3, the DNA is TGTGCCAGCAGCGAGGATGGTACTAACTATGGCTACACCTTC. It encodes CASSEDGTNYGYTF.

The chain links TRBV7-3 to TRBJ2-5; D might be TRBD2 (6 bases). The length of the CDR3 is 13 residues. Germline V gene lookup returns CDR1 SGHTA and CDR2 FQGTGA. The V end was cut by 2 bases, the J end by 4 bases, with 8 bases between. DNA for the CDR3: TGTGCCAGCAGCTTAGGGGGGACAGAGACCCAGTACTTC. This translates into CASSLGGTETQYF.

J is TRBJ2-1 and V is TRBV18; 7 bases line up with TRBD1. Germline CDR1 KGHSH, CDR2 LQKENI. J gave up 9 bases and V 4 bases, and 9 bases lay outside the gene matches. The CDR3 totals 14 residues. The CDR3 DNA follows: TGTGCCAGCTCACTTGGGACAGTCCGAGTTGAGCAGTTCTTC. Translation: CASSLGTVRVEQFF.